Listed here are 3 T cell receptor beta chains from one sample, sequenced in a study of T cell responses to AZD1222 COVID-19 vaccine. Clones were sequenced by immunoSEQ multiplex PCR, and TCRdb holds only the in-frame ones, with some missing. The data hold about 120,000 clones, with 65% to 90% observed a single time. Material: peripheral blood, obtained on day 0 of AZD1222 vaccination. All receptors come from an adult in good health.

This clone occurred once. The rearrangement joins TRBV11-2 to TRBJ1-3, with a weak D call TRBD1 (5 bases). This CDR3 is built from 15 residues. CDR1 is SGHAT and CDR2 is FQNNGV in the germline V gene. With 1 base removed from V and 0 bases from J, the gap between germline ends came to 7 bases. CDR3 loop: CASSLAGTSGNTIYF. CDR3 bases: TGTGCCAGCAGCTTAGCAGGGACCTCTGGAAACACCATATATTTT.

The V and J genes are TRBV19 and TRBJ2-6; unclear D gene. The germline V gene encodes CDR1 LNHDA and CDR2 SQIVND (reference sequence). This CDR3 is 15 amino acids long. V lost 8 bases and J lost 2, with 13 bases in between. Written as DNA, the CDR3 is TGTGCCAGTGATTTAGGGTGGACTGGGGCCAACGTCCTGACTTTC. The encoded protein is CASDLGWTGANVLTF.

CDR3 loop: CASSHPGQANYGYTF. CDR3 nucleotide sequence: TGTGCCAGTAGTCACCCGGGACAGGCTAACTATGGCTACACCTTC. The chain recombines TRBV19 with TRBJ1-2, with 8 bases aligning to TRBD1. Germline lookup yields CDR1 LNHDA and CDR2 SQIVND (reference sequence). This CDR3 spans 15 amino acids. J was trimmed by 0 bases and V by 5 bases; bases with no gene match: 5.